These T cell receptor beta chains were read from a single sample in a study of shared clonotypes between healthy human individuals. Produced via immunoSEQ multiplex PCR; TCRdb's table is partial and in-frame only. The sample has millions of clones, about 92% seen once. The material sequenced was naive CD8+ T cells from PBMCs. Every receptor here comes from a man aged 18 to 35 in good health. Some clones in this sample may be carry-over from other donors' samples. CDR3s leave out the opening cysteine and the closing phenylalanine or tryptophan. D genes are given only for firm matches.

d_call v_call cdr3_length cdr3_aa
TRBD2 TRBV7-3 14 ASSSWETSGYNEQF
TRBD2 TRBV7-9 12 ASSPTSGGGELF
TRBD1 TRBV11-2 13 ASSRGTGGSYGYT
- TRBV25-1 11 ASSDSVNEKLF
TRBD1 TRBV30 11 AWSGTGDEKLF
TRBD1 TRBV27 12 ASTPTGTSYEQY
- TRBV30 13 AWWGPGVRNTEAF
- TRBV28 7 AAGSPLH
TRBD2 TRBV4-1 14 ASSQWGRAGAEEQY
TRBD1 TRBV19 14 ASSSIATGGNYEQY
TRBD1 TRBV27 14 ASSPLRDRGISEQF
- TRBV21-1 15 ASSTRTRDALAYEQY
- TRBV27 14 ASSPAEYGGSDGYT
TRBD1 TRBV5-5 10 ASSNRDSEAF
- TRBV19 13 ASSIASENTGELF
TRBD2 TRBV4-1 14 ASSPGLAGGRETQY
- TRBV21-1 16 ASSKDQGIPDDNQPQH
- TRBV4-1 13 ASSQRGLGHNEQF
TRBD1 TRBV7-9 13 ASSSPRDREETQY
TRBD1 TRBV27 14 ASSTGTGATAYGYT
- TRBV7-9 12 ASSLWLTSTEAF
- TRBV5-6 14 ASSLSRYIRVYEQY
- TRBV29-1 13 SVVGEDRSSYEQY
TRBD2 TRBV9 14 ASSSRTSGTPYEQY
- TRBV18 11 ASWVGGNQPQH
- TRBV9 9 ASSDWMEQY
TRBD1 TRBV6-5 12 ASSYGTGSTEAF
- TRBV19 12 ASSMVQGGNTIY
- TRBV7-8 12 ASLGGRRTDTQY